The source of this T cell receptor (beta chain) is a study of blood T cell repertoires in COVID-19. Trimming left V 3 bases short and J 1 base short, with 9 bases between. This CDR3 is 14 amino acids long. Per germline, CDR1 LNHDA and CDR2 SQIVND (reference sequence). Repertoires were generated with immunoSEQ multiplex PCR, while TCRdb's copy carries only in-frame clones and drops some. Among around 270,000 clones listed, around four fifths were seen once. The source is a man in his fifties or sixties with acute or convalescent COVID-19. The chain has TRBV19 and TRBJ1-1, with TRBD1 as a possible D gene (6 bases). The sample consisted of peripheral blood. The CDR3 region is CASSILDRNTEAFF. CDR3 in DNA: TGTGCCAGTAGTATTCTGGACAGGAACACTGAAGCTTTCTTT. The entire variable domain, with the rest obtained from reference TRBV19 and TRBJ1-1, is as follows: DGGITQSPKYLFRKEGQNVTLSCEQNLNHDAMYWYRQDPGQGLRLIYYSQIVNDFQKGDIAEGYSVSREKKESFPLTVTSAQKNPTAFYLCASSILDRNTEAFFGQGTRLTVV.